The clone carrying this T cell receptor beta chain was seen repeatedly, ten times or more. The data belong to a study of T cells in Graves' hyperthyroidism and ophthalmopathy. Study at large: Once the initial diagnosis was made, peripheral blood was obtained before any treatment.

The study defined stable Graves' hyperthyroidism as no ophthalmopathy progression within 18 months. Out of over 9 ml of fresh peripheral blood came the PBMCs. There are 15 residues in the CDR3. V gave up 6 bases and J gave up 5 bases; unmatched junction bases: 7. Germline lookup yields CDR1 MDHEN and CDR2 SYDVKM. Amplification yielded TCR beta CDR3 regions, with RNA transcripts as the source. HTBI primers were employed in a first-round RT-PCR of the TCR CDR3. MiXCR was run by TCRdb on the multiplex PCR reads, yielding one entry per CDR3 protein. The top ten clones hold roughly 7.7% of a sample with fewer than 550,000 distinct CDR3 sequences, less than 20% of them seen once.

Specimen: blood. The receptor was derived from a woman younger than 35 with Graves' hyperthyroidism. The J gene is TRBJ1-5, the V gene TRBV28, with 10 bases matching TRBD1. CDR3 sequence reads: CASRRQGASDQPQHF. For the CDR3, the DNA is TGTGCCAGCAGACGACAGGGGGCAAGCGATCAGCCCCAGCATTTT.